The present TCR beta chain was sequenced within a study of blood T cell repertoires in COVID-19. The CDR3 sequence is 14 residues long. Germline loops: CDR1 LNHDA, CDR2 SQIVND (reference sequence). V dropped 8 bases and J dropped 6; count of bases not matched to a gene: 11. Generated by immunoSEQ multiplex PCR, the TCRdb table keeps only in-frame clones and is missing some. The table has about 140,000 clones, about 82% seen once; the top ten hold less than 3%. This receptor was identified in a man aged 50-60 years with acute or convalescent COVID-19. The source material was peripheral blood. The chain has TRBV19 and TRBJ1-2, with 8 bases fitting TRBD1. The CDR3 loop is CASLRAGGGDGYTF. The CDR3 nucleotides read TGTGCCAGTTTGCGGGCAGGGGGCGGCGATGGCTACACCTTC.